The 12 T cell receptor beta chains presented below share a single source sample, sequenced in a study of T-cell memory formation after mild COVID-19. Each CDR3 protein gets one entry after TCRdb re-called the 5' RACE reads with MiXCR. There are approximately 190,000 distinct CDR3 sequences in the sample; 15% to 20% occur only once, and approximately 2.4% lies in the top ten. Sequenced material: PBMCs or a T cell subset sorted from them (not recorded which). All receptors derive from an adult woman who had mild COVID-19 (a few samples of this study predate the infection). Cell type and time point are not known.

The rearrangement uses TRBV14 and TRBJ1-3; no clear D gene. The ends were cut back, 2 bases at V and 7 bases at J, with 12 bases in the middle. CDR3 length: 14 amino acids. Germline values: CDR1 SGHDN, CDR2 FVKESK. CDR3 in DNA: TGTGCCAGCAGCCAAAATCCCGGATGGAACACCATATATTTT. Its protein is CASSQNPGWNTIYF.

The chain uses TRBV20-1 and TRBJ1-1; TRBD1 matches 7 bases. This CDR3 region has 14 residues. The V gene's germline CDR1 is DFQATT and CDR2 SNEGSKA (reference sequence). V lost 5 bases, J lost 4 bases, and 10 bases stayed unmatched. CDR3 coding DNA: TGCAGTGCTGATTCCTCGACAGGGATCACTGAAGCTTTCTTT. This sequence encodes CSADSSTGITEAFF.

The sample holds a few counts of this clonotype. The chain joins TRBV27 to TRBJ1-1; TRBD1 might be the D (6 bases). V lost 5 bases and J lost 1, with 11 bases in between. Germline lookup yields CDR1 MNHEY and CDR2 SMNVEV (reference sequence). The CDR3 is 14 residues long. In DNA, the CDR3 is TGTGCCAGCAGTCGGTTACAGGGGAACACTGAAGCTTTCTTT. Translated: CASSRLQGNTEAFF.

The J gene is TRBJ2-3, the V gene TRBV24-1, with a tentative D call TRBD1 (5 bases). The germline CDR1 and CDR2 sequences are KGHDR and SFDVKD. Deletions cut 3 bases from V and 0 bases from J, with 9 bases between. The CDR3 contains 15 residues. The CDR3 loop reads CATSDQTDSTDTQYF. CDR3 sequence (DNA): TGTGCCACCAGTGATCAGACAGATAGCACAGATACGCAGTATTTT.

This clonotype was observed a few times. The chain combines TRBV7-2 with TRBJ2-6; the match to TRBD1 covers 8 bases. Germline V lookup: CDR1 SGHTA, CDR2 FQGNSA. The CDR3 contains 17 residues. V lost 6 bases, J lost 4 bases, and 11 bases stayed unmatched. Here the CDR3 DNA reads TGTGCCAGCAGGCAGGGGGGACAGGCGGCGGGGGCCAACGTCCTGACTTTC. Protein sequence: CASRQGGQAAGANVLTF. The complete variable domain, with remaining parts taken from reference TRBV7-2 and TRBJ2-6, reads GAGVSQSPSNKVTEKGKDVELRCDPISGHTALYWYRQSLGQGLEFLIYFQGNSAPDKSGLPSDRFSAERTGGSVSTLTIQRTQQEDSAVYLCASRQGGQAAGANVLTFGAGSRLTVL.

In DNA form, the CDR3 reads TGTGCCAGCTCACCTGTAGCGGGAGCTACAGACTCTGGGGCCAACGTCCTGACTTTC. Residues: CASSPVAGATDSGANVLTF. The J gene is TRBJ2-6, the V gene TRBV18; 9 bases agree with TRBD2. The CDR3 covers 19 residues. J lost 0 bases, V lost 3 bases, and 9 bases had no gene match. Looked up from germline, CDR1 is KGHSH and CDR2 is LQKENI.

The chain has TRBV20-1 and TRBJ2-1; 7 bases line up with TRBD2. Trimming cost V 6 bases and J 9 bases; bases outside gene matches: 14. The CDR3 has 14 amino acids. Germline lookup yields CDR1 DFQATT and CDR2 SNEGSKA (reference sequence). CDR3 sequence: CSAWGPGGKGEQFF. The CDR3 region has the DNA TGCAGTGCATGGGGTCCGGGAGGTAAAGGTGAGCAGTTCTTC.

This sequence joins TRBV5-1 and TRBJ2-3, with 9 bases lining up with TRBD2. The germline CDR1 and CDR2 sequences are SGHRS and YFSETQ. This CDR3 is 16 amino acids long. The V segment lost 0 bases and the J segment 10 bases; nucleotides outside the gene matches: 12. The CDR3 is CASSLDGAGGPPSQYF. The CDR3 nucleotides read TGCGCCAGCAGCTTGGACGGGGCGGGAGGGCCTCCATCGCAGTATTTT.

V and J are TRBV29-1 and TRBJ2-3; D remains ambiguous. There are 12 residues in the CDR3. V lost 4 bases, J lost 0 bases, and 5 bases lay in between. The germline CDR1 and CDR2 sequences are SQVTM and ANQGSEA. For the CDR3, the DNA is TGCAGCGTTGTGGGCAGCACAGATACGCAGTATTTT. Protein product: CSVVGSTDTQYF.

The chain joins TRBV6-2 or TRBV6-3 to TRBJ1-4; possibly TRBD1 for D (5 bases). This CDR3 is 13 amino acids long. V gave up 7 bases and J gave up 15 bases, with 21 bases separating them. In germline, CDR1 is MNHEY, CDR2 SVGEGT. This CDR3 is CASTRDGGAKVFF. The CDR3 bases are TGTGCCAGCACCCGGGACGGTGGGGCCAAGGTGTTTTTT.

The CDR3 bases are TGTGCCAGCAGCCAAGACTGGTCGGTGCCCCAGCATTTT. Protein product: CASSQDWSVPQHF. The chain has TRBV14 and TRBJ1-5; D is unclear. This CDR3 comprises 13 residues. The V gene lost 0 bases and the J gene lost 9 bases, with 9 bases spanning the gap. The germline CDR1 and CDR2 sequences are SGHDN and FVKESK.

The chain couples TRBV5-1 to TRBJ1-1, with 7 bases that match TRBD1. The ends lost 0 bases at V and 5 bases at J; junction bases unmatched: 7. This CDR3 region has 15 residues. Germline V gene data show CDR1 as SGHRS and CDR2 as YFSETQ. As DNA, the CDR3 is TGCGCCAGCAGCTTGGTCAGGGGGATTAGGACTGAAGCTTTCTTT. Its protein is CASSLVRGIRTEAFF.